One and the same sample provided the 11 T cell receptor beta chains below, sequenced in a study of T cells in Graves' hyperthyroidism and ophthalmopathy. There were TCR beta CDR3 regions amplified from RNA transcripts. With the HTBI primer set, the TCR CDR3 went through a first round of RT-PCR. TCRdb re-derived calls from the multiplex PCR reads in MiXCR, one entry per CDR3 protein. The sample yields over 250,000 distinct CDR3 sequences, over 15% seen once. The sequencing sample was made of blood. These receptors all come from a woman in her fifties or sixties with Graves' ophthalmopathy.

The rearrangement links TRBV28 to TRBJ2-1, with 12 bases that match TRBD1. J lost 7 bases, V lost 4 bases, and 8 bases had no gene match. Germline CDR1 MDHEN, CDR2 SYDVKM. The CDR3 is 16 residues long. Here the CDR3 reads CASSSPGQGAKNEQFF. Written as DNA, the CDR3 is TGTGCCAGCAGTTCGCCGGGACAGGGGGCTAAGAATGAGCAGTTCTTC. The variable domain in full, with the rest retrieved from reference TRBV28 and TRBJ2-1, is DVKVTQSSRYLVKRTGEKVFLECVQDMDHENMFWYRQDPGLGLRLIYFSYDVKMKEKGDIPEGYSVSREKKERFSLILESASTNQTSMYLCASSSPGQGAKNEQFFGPGTRLTVL.

This clonotype was seen only a few times. The gene calls are TRBV7-7 and TRBJ2-2; maybe TRBD2 (6 bases). Per the germline V gene, CDR1 is SSHAT and CDR2 is FNYEAQ (reference sequence). There are 16 residues in the CDR3. With 3 bases removed from V and 3 bases from J, the gap between germline ends came to 14 bases. In DNA, the CDR3 is TGTGCCAGCAGCTTGACTCATTCGGGAGACACCGGGGAGCTGTTTTTT. Amino acid sequence: CASSLTHSGDTGELFF. Based on the CDR3 plus reference TRBV7-7 and TRBJ2-2, the full variable domain is GAGVSQSPRYKVTKRGQDVTLRCDPISSHATLYWYQQALGQGPEFLTYFNYEAQPDKSGLPSDRFSAERPEGSISTLTIQRTEQRDSAMYRCASSLTHSGDTGELFFGEGSRLTVL.

This clonotype occurred many times. The chain couples TRBV28 to TRBJ1-2; D gene unclear. The germline V gene encodes CDR1 MDHEN and CDR2 SYDVKM. V lost 4 bases, J lost 8 bases, and 11 bases lay in between. The CDR3 runs 12 residues. CDR3 DNA: TGTGCCAGCAGTTCAAACAAAGCGGGCTACACCTTC. Its protein product is CASSSNKAGYTF.

This clonotype was observed many times. V is TRBV3-1 and J is TRBJ1-1, with 8 bases that match TRBD1. After removal of 4 bases from V and 2 bases from J, the junction contained 3 bases not matched to a gene. This CDR3 spans 14 amino acids. Germline values: CDR1 LGHDT, CDR2 YNNKEL (reference sequence). The DNA for the CDR3 is TGTGCCAGCAGCCGAGGGACAGGAAACACTGAAGCTTTCTTT. It specifies CASSRGTGNTEAFF.

This clonotype was counted many times. This chain links TRBV6-2 or TRBV6-3 with TRBJ1-1; D is unresolved. The CDR3 consists of 12 residues. The V gene's germline CDR1 is MNHEY and CDR2 SVGEGT. V lost 5 bases and J 1 base, leaving 5 bases between the germline ends. CDR3 sequence: CASSTPNTEAFF. DNA for the CDR3: TGTGCCAGCAGTACTCCGAACACTGAAGCTTTCTTT.

The genes are TRBV12-3 or TRBV12-4 and TRBJ2-3; D may correspond to TRBD1 or TRBD2 (5 bases each). The V end lost 6 bases, the J end lost 7 bases, and 17 bases lay between the germline ends. The CDR3 totals 14 residues. The DNA for the CDR3 is TGTGCCAGCAGCCCAAACCCCGGGGCGTATACGCAGTATTTT. This codes for CASSPNPGAYTQYF.

V gene TRBV4-1 combines with J gene TRBJ1-2; the match to TRBD1 covers 7 bases. The ends lost 1 base at V and 3 bases at J; junction bases unmatched: 8. The CDR3 spans 16 residues. Germline CDR1 is MGHRA and CDR2 is YSYEKL. In DNA, the CDR3 is TGCGCCAGCAGCCAAGCAGGGGGGGGGGCCCACTATGGCTACACCTTC. Its translation: CASSQAGGGAHYGYTF.

This clonotype has more than one count but fewer than ten. The gene calls are TRBV6-2 or TRBV6-3 and TRBJ1-5; 7 bases line up with TRBD1. Germline V gene sequence: CDR1 MNHEY, CDR2 SVGEGT. V was pared by 6 bases and J by 3 bases, with 11 bases of the junction left unmatched. The CDR3 covers 16 residues. CDR3 nucleotides: TGTGCCAGCAGCCTCATCGTAGGGACAGTCAATCAGCCCCAGCATTTT. Its protein product is CASSLIVGTVNQPQHF.

At least ten counts were recorded for this clonotype. The chain recombines TRBV4-3 with TRBJ1-1, with TRBD1 matching 7 bases. The V gene's germline CDR1 is LGHNA and CDR2 YSLEER. The V gene end was trimmed by 0 bases and the J gene end by 5 bases; junction bases not matched to a gene: 6. CDR3 length equals 15 residues. The CDR3 sequence is CASSQEGTARTEAFF. CDR3 nucleotide sequence: TGCGCCAGCAGCCAAGAGGGGACAGCGAGGACTGAAGCTTTCTTT.

Comment on this clonotype: It may be a read error: a sequence one base away is much more abundant. This chain uses TRBV12-5 with TRBJ1-2, with D unclear. The CDR3 runs 12 residues. The V gene's germline CDR1 is LGHNT and CDR2 FRNRAP. The CDR3 spells CTSGLVNGGYTF. The CDR3 region has the DNA TGTACTAGTGGTTTGGTAAACGGCGGCTACACCTTC.

A word on this clonotype: An end of the junction does not agree with germline; a read error may underlie this. V gene TRBV12-3 or TRBV12-4 combines with J gene TRBJ1-4; D is perhaps TRBD1 (6 bases). The CDR3 totals 15 residues. The CDR3 sequence: CVSGPYRVTNEKLFF. The DNA of the CDR3 is TGTGTCAGCGGACCATACAGGGTAACTAATGAAAAACTGTTTTTT.